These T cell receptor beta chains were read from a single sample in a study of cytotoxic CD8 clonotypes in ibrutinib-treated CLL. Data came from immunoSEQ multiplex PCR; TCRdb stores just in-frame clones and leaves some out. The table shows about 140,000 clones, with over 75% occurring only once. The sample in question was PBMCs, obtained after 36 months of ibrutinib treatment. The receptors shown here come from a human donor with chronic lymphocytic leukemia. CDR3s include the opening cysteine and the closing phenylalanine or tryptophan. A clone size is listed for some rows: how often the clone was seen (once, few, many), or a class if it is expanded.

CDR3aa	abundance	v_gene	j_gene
CASSLVMGPGNEQFF	.	TRBV5-1	TRBJ2-1
CASSLDSREETQYF	.	TRBV11-3	TRBJ2-5
CASSLFSGDPNSPLHF	.	TRBV4-2	TRBJ1-6
CASSPGSLGGYEQYF	.	TRBV18	TRBJ2-7
CATTSGSSYEQYF	.	TRBV5-4	TRBJ2-7
CASREGYRDNGYTF	.	TRBV6-1	TRBJ1-2
CASSLGPGQGETGELFF	few	TRBV19	TRBJ2-2
CATSRGPRDLIDMTNYGYTF	.	TRBV15	TRBJ1-2
CAISDLAGPSGNTIYF	.	TRBV10-3	TRBJ1-3
CASSQELAGIYEQYF	.	TRBV5-4	TRBJ2-7
CASSGQGYTGELFF	.	TRBV2	TRBJ2-2
CAISGGLAGDPDTQYF	few	TRBV10-3	TRBJ2-3
CASSAQGYEETQYF	.	TRBV2	TRBJ2-5
CASSLTWGAYNSPLHF	.	TRBV5-1	TRBJ1-6
CASSQEPWLLGEAQYGYTF	.	TRBV4-1	TRBJ1-2
CASSEFNGPGETQYF	.	TRBV6-1	TRBJ2-5
CASSLSTEQYF	.	TRBV5-6	TRBJ2-7
CASSDGQGSYNEQFF	few	TRBV6-4	TRBJ2-1
CASSPDRWNTEAFF	.	TRBV19	TRBJ1-1
CASSLVWGSYEQYF	.	TRBV5-8	TRBJ2-7
CSAPNYDEAFF	few	TRBV20-1	TRBJ1-1
CASSLGSFPEAAEAFF	.	TRBV5-1	TRBJ1-1
CASGTPNGNTIYF	.	TRBV10-1	TRBJ1-3
CAKDGGTEAFF	.	TRBV30	TRBJ1-1
CASSLLAGLHEQYF	.	TRBV7-9	TRBJ2-7
CASSLEVEQYF	.	TRBV7-9	TRBJ2-7
CAITRDGTYGYTF	.	TRBV10-3	TRBJ1-2
CASSLFPWVRGYSNQPQHF	.	TRBV7-8	TRBJ1-5
CASSENRGHGTDTQYF	.	TRBV4-1	TRBJ2-3
CATSSQGQGLDEQYF	.	TRBV15	TRBJ2-7
CASSLGTSKNNEQFF	.	TRBV7-7	TRBJ2-1
CASSDSGGYEQYF	.	TRBV13	TRBJ2-7
CAWSVSANQPQHF	.	TRBV30	TRBJ1-5
CASSSRAGSRTEAFF	.	TRBV11-1	TRBJ1-1
CASSHDYYEQYF	.	TRBV14	TRBJ2-7
CASSDSAGATDTQYF	few	TRBV6-4	TRBJ2-3
CASSEKSSSYNEQFF	.	TRBV6-4	TRBJ2-1
CASREDNRVFTEAFF	few	TRBV19	TRBJ1-1
CASSVAQPSGGTDTQYF	.	TRBV5-1	TRBJ2-3
CASSESVSGGPIYEQYF	.	TRBV25-1	TRBJ2-7
CASSLDPGTLYYGYTF	.	TRBV7-9	TRBJ1-2
CASSLTGYEQYF	.	TRBV7-9	TRBJ2-7
CASSSQAYYGYTF	.	TRBV28	TRBJ1-2
CASRPGGVGEKLFF	.	TRBV28	TRBJ1-4
CASSEYNSGSIYNEQFF	.	TRBV25-1	TRBJ2-1
CASLDNDNSPLHF	few	TRBV19	TRBJ1-6
CASSLAGGGTNEKLFF	.	TRBV5-1	TRBJ1-4
CASRLDRAPSSYNEQFF	.	TRBV7-6	TRBJ2-1
CASSIFGFWPGPQHF	few	TRBV19	TRBJ1-5